This TCR beta chain was retrieved from a study of OX40 agonist ivuxolimab in advanced cancers. Study-wide background: Ivuxolimab was administered intravenously to patients at 0.01 to 10 mg/kg every 2 weeks. Aged about 20 to 80 with a mean of approximately 60 years, they were approximately 80% male. The study's findings and limits: Expanded clones belonging to CD8+ T cells outnumbered, on average, those of CD4+.

The V end lost 6 bases, the J end lost 3 bases, and 18 bases lay between the germline ends. This CDR3 contains 15 residues. The germline gives CDR1 MNHEY, CDR2 SMNVEV (reference sequence). TCRdb's copy holds only in-frame clones and misses some; the assay was immunoSEQ multiplex PCR. The sample lists 100,000 to 140,000 clones, roughly 90% occurring once. Of note for this clone: The target antigen is unknown.

The V and J genes are TRBV27 and TRBJ2-7; D possibly uses TRBD1 or TRBD2 (5 bases each). This TCR was recovered from an adult with an advanced solid tumor such as melanoma, head and neck, liver or kidney cancer. Sequencing was performed on CD4+ or CD8+ T cells sorted from blood, taken in a trial of the OX40 agonist ivuxolimab. CDR3 sequence (DNA): TGTGCCAGCAGCTTCCGGGGCTGGGAATTCTACGAGCAGTACTTC. Its protein product is CASSFRGWEFYEQYF.